The TCR beta chain under discussion was sequenced for a study of glioma-infiltrating T cells after dendritic cell vaccination. On the study more broadly: Glioblastoma patients came from Phase I and II dendritic cell vaccination trials. Three intradermal dendritic cell vaccine injections were given every two weeks.

The assay was immunoSEQ multiplex PCR, and TCRdb's table has in-frame clones only and misses some. This sample has around 78,000 clones, with around nine tenths found just once. From germline, CDR1 is PRHDT and CDR2 FYEKMQ (reference sequence). This CDR3 is 15 amino acids long. The V gene end was trimmed by 1 base and the J gene end by 5 bases; junction bases not matched to a gene: 4. Documented time point: after dendritic cell vaccination, including at tumor progression/relapse. Patients had residual fresh-frozen tumor tissue and more than two years of survival data. None of the glioblastoma patients had an isocitrate dehydrogenase mutation.

The specimen comprised blood, sampled after dendritic cell vaccination. V gene TRBV13 combines with J gene TRBJ2-3; 9 bases are a match to TRBD1. The receptor was isolated from a human donor with glioblastoma. This CDR3 is CASSLAGQGRDTQYF. CDR3 coding DNA: TGTGCCAGCAGCTTAGCGGGACAGGGAAGAGATACGCAGTATTTT.